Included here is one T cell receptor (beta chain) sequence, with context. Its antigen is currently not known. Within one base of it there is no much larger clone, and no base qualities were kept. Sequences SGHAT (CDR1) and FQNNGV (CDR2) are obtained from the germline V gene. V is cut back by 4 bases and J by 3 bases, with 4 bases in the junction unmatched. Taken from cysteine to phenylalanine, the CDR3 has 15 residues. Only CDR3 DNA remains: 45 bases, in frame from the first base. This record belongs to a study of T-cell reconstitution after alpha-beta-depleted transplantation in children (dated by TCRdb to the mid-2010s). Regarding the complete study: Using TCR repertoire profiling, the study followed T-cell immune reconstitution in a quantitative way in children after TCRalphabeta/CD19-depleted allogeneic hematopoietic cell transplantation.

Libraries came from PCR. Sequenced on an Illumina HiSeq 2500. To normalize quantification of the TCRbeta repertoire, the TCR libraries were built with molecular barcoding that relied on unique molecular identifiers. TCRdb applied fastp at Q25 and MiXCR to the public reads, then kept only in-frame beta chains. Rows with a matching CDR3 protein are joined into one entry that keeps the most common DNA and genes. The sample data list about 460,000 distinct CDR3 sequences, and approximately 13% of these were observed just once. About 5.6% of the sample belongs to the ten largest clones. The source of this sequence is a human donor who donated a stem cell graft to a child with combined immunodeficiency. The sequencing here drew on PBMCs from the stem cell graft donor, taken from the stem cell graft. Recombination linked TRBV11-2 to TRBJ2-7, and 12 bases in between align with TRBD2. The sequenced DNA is TGTGCCAGCAGCTGGGGACTAGCGGGTGGCTACGAGCAGTACTTC. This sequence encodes CASSWGLAGGYEQYF.